The source of this T cell receptor beta chain is a study of tumor-infiltrating lymphocytes in primary liver carcinoma. The template, about 550 ng total RNA, yielded TCR beta cDNA made with a constant-region primer. Nested multiplex PCR, run for three rounds with slightly modified ARM-PCR, yielded TCR beta libraries. For around 9 cycles apiece, the opening two PCR rounds ran with TRBV1-TRBV30 forward primers and a C-beta reverse primer. Via MiXCR, TCRdb re-called the multiplex PCR reads, giving one row per CDR3 protein. This sample carries roughly 80,000 distinct CDR3 sequences, under 75% of them seen once, and the ten largest clones take 26%. The CDR3 extends over 14 amino acids. CDR1 and CDR2 (germline): SGHAT, FQNNGV. Investigators took RNA and DNA out together from roughly 18-30 mg of unsorted bulk tissue. Concerning this clonotype itself: Germline is not matched at one junction end, which may reflect a read error.

Sequencing input: tumor-adjacent normal liver tissue. V gene TRBV11-2 combines with J gene TRBJ2-7; the D is unclear. This sequence originates from a man aged 40-49 years with primary liver carcinoma and hepatitis B virus infection. CDR3 region: CASSSNMNSYQQYF. DNA of the CDR3: TGTGCCAGCAGCTCTAACATGAACTCCTACCAGCAGTACTTC.